The clone carrying this T cell receptor (beta chain) came up a few times. Via MiXCR, TCRdb re-called the RACE reads, giving one row per CDR3 protein. The sample has 300,000 to 400,000 distinct CDR3 sequences, roughly 6.9% seen once; the top ten hold roughly 7.9%. This record belongs to a study of human T cells and chemical hapten exposure. Whole-study context: Patch tests applied 0.01% DPC to the upper back, read at 6 days.

Time point specified: patch test 1, 2 weeks after DPC sensitization. The treatment: therapeutic diphenylcyclopropenone sensitization with weekly scalp DPC. The sequence came from a woman under 30 with alopecia areata. Some clones in this sample may be carry-over from other donors' samples. This material consisted of whole blood, taken in connection with sensitization to the hapten diphenylcyclopropenone (DPC).

CDR3 sequence (DNA): TGTGCCAGCTCACCAGGGAAGGGCACCGGGGAGCTGTTTTTT. Translation gives CASSPGKGTGELFF. This sequence joins TRBV18 and TRBJ2-2; unclear D gene. The CDR3 has 14 residues. V lost 2 bases to trimming and J lost 4 bases, with 8 bases between them. Looked up from germline, CDR1 is KGHSH and CDR2 is LQKENI.